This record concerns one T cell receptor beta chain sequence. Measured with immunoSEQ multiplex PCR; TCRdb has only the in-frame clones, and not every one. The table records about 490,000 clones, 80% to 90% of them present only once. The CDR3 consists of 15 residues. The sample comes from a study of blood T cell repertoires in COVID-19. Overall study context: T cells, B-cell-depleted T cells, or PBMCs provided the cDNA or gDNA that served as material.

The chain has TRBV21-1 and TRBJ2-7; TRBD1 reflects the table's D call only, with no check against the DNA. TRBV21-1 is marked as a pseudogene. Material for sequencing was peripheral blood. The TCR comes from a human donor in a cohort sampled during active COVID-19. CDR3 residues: CASSRSTWASYEQYF. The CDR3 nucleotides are TGTGCCAGCAGCCGTTCGACGTGGGCCTCCTACGAGCAGTACTTC.